This T cell receptor (beta chain) derives from a study of blood T cells in healthy people across ages. Whenever a sample was processed, at least 6 million PBMCs were isolated. A second roughly 7 to 12 cycle PCR used barcoded and J-beta primers. MiXCR, applied by TCRdb to the 5' RACE reads, yields one record per CDR3 protein. The sample has 650,000 to 1,000,000 distinct CDR3 sequences; about 46% are singletons. CDR3 size: 14 residues. With 5 bases removed from V and 3 bases from J, the gap between germline ends came to 12 bases. Per the germline V gene, CDR1 is SGHTA and CDR2 is FQGNSA. This sequence was found in a man older than 75 in good health. The source material was blood. The genes are TRBV7-2 and TRBJ2-3; D is uncertain. CDR3 region: CASSVEVRTDTQYF. The DNA of the CDR3 is TGTGCCAGCAGCGTAGAAGTGAGGACAGATACGCAGTATTTT.